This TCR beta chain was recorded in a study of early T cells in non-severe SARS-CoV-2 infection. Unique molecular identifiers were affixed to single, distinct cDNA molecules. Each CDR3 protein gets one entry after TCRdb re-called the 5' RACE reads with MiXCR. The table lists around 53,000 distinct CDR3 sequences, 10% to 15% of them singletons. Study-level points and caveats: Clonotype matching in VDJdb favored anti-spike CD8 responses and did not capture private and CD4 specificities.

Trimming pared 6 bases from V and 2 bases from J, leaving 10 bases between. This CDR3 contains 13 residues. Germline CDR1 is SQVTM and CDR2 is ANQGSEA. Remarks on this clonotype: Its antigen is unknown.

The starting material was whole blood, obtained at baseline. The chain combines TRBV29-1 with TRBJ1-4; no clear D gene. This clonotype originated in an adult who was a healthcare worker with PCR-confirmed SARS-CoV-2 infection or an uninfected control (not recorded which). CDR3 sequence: CSVLSGTNEKLFF. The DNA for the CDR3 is TGCAGCGTGCTCAGTGGGACTAATGAAAAACTGTTTTTT.